One and the same sample provided the 22 T cell receptor beta chains below, sequenced in a study of PD-L1 blockade in urothelial cancer. As to time point: pretreatment peripheral blood. Sequenced by immunoSEQ multiplex PCR; TCRdb stores in-frame clones only, minus some. Here the sample spans 60,000 to 65,000 clones, approximately 80% being singletons. Here the sequenced sample was PBMCs, taken around atezolizumab (anti-PD-L1) treatment. These receptors originate from a man between 65 and 79 years old with urothelial cancer.

The table lists this clone with a few counts. The CDR3, as DNA: TGTGCCAGCAGCGCCTCCCAGGGGGCCGCTGGAAACACCATATATTTT. Amino acids: CASSASQGAAGNTIYF. The genes are TRBV9 and TRBJ1-3; 8 bases are a match to TRBD1. The trim removed 3 bases at V and 2 bases at J, leaving 7 bases unmatched. The CDR3 contains 16 residues. Germline values: CDR1 SGDLS, CDR2 YYNGEE.

V is TRBV30 and J is TRBJ1-5; D remains ambiguous. The CDR3 covers 15 residues. Per germline, CDR1 GTSNPN and CDR2 SVGIG (reference sequence). The germline V and J ends were trimmed by 3 bases and 2 bases, with 14 bases remaining between them. CDR3 DNA sequence: TGTGCCTGGAGCGGAAGGGAGTGGGGCAATCAGCCCCAGCATTTT. Protein sequence: CAWSGREWGNQPQHF.

The CDR3 DNA follows: TGTGCCAGCAGGTATAGCGGGAGAGGTTCCAATGAGCAGTTCTTC. This translates into CASRYSGRGSNEQFF. This sequence joins TRBV2 and TRBJ2-1; 9 bases fit TRBD2. The CDR3 consists of 15 residues. V shed 6 bases and J 6 bases; nucleotides not matched to a gene: 9. Germline CDR1 is SNHLY and CDR2 is FYNNEI.

The J gene is TRBJ2-7, the V gene TRBV6-5; 14 positions agree with TRBD2. The CDR3 has 15 amino acids. Germline CDR1 reads MNHEY; CDR2 reads SVGAGI. Trimming cost V 6 bases and J 6 bases; bases outside gene matches: 7. The CDR3 DNA reads TGTGCCAGCAGCTCCGGGACTAGCGGGAGAGGCGAGCAGTACTTC. Amino acids: CASSSGTSGRGEQYF.

V gene TRBV5-1 combines with J gene TRBJ2-1, with 8 bases fitting TRBD2. Germline CDR1 and CDR2: SGHRS and YFSETQ. The CDR3 has 15 amino acids. J lost 6 bases, V lost 4 bases, and 9 bases had no gene match. The CDR3 DNA is TGCGCCAGCAGCAAAAGCGGGAGAAGGGTCAATGAGCAGTTCTTC. Its translation is CASSKSGRRVNEQFF.

CDR3 nucleotides: TGTGCCAGCAGTGAATTGACGGCATGGCTAGCGACTAACAATGAGCAGTTCTTC. Its protein product is CASSELTAWLATNNEQFF. V and J are TRBV2 and TRBJ2-1; D is perhaps TRBD2 (6 bases). The CDR3 has 18 residues. The ends were cut back, 2 bases at V and 5 bases at J, with 22 bases in the middle. Germline-derived CDR1 and CDR2 are SNHLY and FYNNEI. The full variable domain, rest sourced from reference TRBV2 and TRBJ2-1, is EPEVTQTPSHQVTQMGQEVILRCVPISNHLYFYWYRQILGQKVEFLVSFYNNEISEKSEIFDDQFSVERPDGSNFTLKIRSTKLEDSAMYFCASSELTAWLATNNEQFFGPGTRLTVL.

This chain uses TRBV7-8 with TRBJ2-3; TRBD2 agrees at 9 bases. In germline, CDR1 is SGHVS, CDR2 FQNEAQ. The CDR3 runs to 18 residues. Trimming cost V 2 bases and J 2 bases; bases outside gene matches: 11. CDR3 sequence (DNA): TGTGCCAGCAGCTTAAGAGGGGGCGCTAGCGGGAACACAGATACGCAGTATTTT. Its translation: CASSLRGGASGNTDTQYF.

V usage is TRBV19 and J usage is TRBJ2-1, with D perhaps matching TRBD2 (5 bases). The length of the CDR3 is 13 residues. Trimming took 8 bases from V and 6 from J, leaving 14 bases between them. Germline V gene lookup returns CDR1 LNHDA and CDR2 SQIVND (reference sequence). Written as DNA, the CDR3 is TGTGCCAGTGCGCTCCTTCGGGGCAATGAGCAGTTCTTC. Its translation is CASALLRGNEQFF.

The chain carries TRBV18 and TRBJ1-4; no reliable D call. This CDR3 region has 15 residues. The germline V and J ends were trimmed by 6 bases and 7 bases, with 18 bases remaining between them. The germline V gene has CDR1 KGHSH and CDR2 LQKENI. CDR3 sequence reads: CASSTLPPRGEKLFF. The CDR3 DNA reads as TGTGCCAGCTCCACCCTACCGCCGCGGGGTGAAAAACTGTTTTTT. The full variable domain, its missing parts supplied by reference TRBV18 and TRBJ1-4, is NAGVMQNPRHLVRRRGQEARLRCSPMKGHSHVYWYRQLPEEGLKFMVYLQKENIIDESGMPKERFSAEFPKEGPSILRIQQVVRGDSAAYFCASSTLPPRGEKLFFGSGTQLSVL.

This chain joins TRBV29-1 and TRBJ2-1; TRBD1 agrees at 10 bases. V lost 3 bases, J lost 1 base, and 9 bases stayed unmatched. This CDR3 comprises 17 residues. Germline V lookup: CDR1 SQVTM, CDR2 ANQGSEA. CDR3 DNA sequence: TGCAGCGTTGAGGGTCGAGGGGGACAGGGGTCCTACAATGAGCAGTTCTTC. It is translated as CSVEGRGGQGSYNEQFF.

The chain links TRBV6-5 to TRBJ2-7; D ambiguous. V lost 2 bases and J 3 bases, leaving 14 bases between the germline ends. Germline CDR1 and CDR2: MNHEY and SVGAGI. The CDR3 covers 15 residues. CDR3 DNA: TGTGCCAGCAGTTACGGTCTTAACGGTTACTACGAGCAGTACTTC. Amino acids: CASSYGLNGYYEQYF.

This clone has just one count. V and J are TRBV30 and TRBJ2-5, with D possibly TRBD1 on 5 matching bases. V lost 5 bases and J lost 5, with 12 bases in between. The CDR3 contains 12 residues. Germline values: CDR1 GTSNPN, CDR2 SVGIG (reference sequence). The CDR3 sequence is CAWGRVSETQYF. The CDR3 nucleotides read TGTGCCTGGGGCAGGGTTTCGGAGACCCAGTACTTC.

This clone was seen a handful of times. V and J are TRBV5-6 and TRBJ2-5, with 12 positions matching TRBD2. CDR1 is SGHDT and CDR2 is YYEEEE in the germline V gene. The V gene end was trimmed by 4 bases and the J gene end by 7 bases; junction bases not matched to a gene: 8. The length of the CDR3 is 15 residues. The CDR3 nucleotides are TGTGCCAGCAGCCCTGGACTAGCGGGGTATGGGACCCAGTACTTC. It yields the protein CASSPGLAGYGTQYF.

V and J are TRBV10-2 and TRBJ2-2; D possibly corresponds to TRBD1 (7 bases). CDR3 size: 16 residues. V lost 0 bases and J lost 8, with 16 bases in between. CDR1 WSHSY and CDR2 SAAADI come from the germline V gene. The CDR3 DNA reads as TGCGCCAGCAGTGAGTCGAGGCGCAGGGGGACTGGGGAGCTGTTTTTT. It yields the protein CASSESRRRGTGELFF.

The chain joins TRBV6-5 to TRBJ1-1, with TRBD1 as a possible D gene (5 bases). Germline V gene data show CDR1 as MNHEY and CDR2 as SVGAGI. Deletions cut 0 bases from V and 0 bases from J, with 11 bases between. The CDR3 is 16 residues long. CDR3 coding DNA: TGTGCCAGCAGTTACTCGCCAGGGCGGATGAACACTGAAGCTTTCTTT. It is translated as CASSYSPGRMNTEAFF.

The chain employs TRBV18 and TRBJ1-1; 7 bases agree with TRBD1. The CDR3 runs to 15 residues. In germline, CDR1 is KGHSH, CDR2 LQKENI. The V gene end was trimmed by 6 bases and the J gene end by 0 bases; junction bases not matched to a gene: 7. CDR3 DNA sequence: TGTGCCAGCTCCCGTCAGACAGGGATGAACACTGAAGCTTTCTTT. It codes for CASSRQTGMNTEAFF.

The chain links TRBV9 to TRBJ2-2, with 9 bases that match TRBD2. The germline V gene encodes CDR1 SGDLS and CDR2 YYNGEE. This CDR3 has 15 residues. J was trimmed by 2 bases and V by 3 bases; bases with no gene match: 2. Here the CDR3 reads CASSATSGNTGELFF. Here the CDR3 DNA reads TGTGCCAGCAGCGCGACTAGCGGAAACACCGGGGAGCTGTTTTTT.

This clone occurred a few times. The DNA for the CDR3 is TGTGCCAGCAGCTCCCGGGACAGTTTATATGGCTACACCTTC. This translates into CASSSRDSLYGYTF. The V call is TRBV13, the J call TRBJ1-2; 7 nucleotides align to TRBD1. In germline, CDR1 is PRHDT, CDR2 FYEKMQ (reference sequence). The CDR3 has 14 residues. The junction had 7 bases not matched to a gene; V was cut back by 4 bases and J by 5 bases.

CDR3 protein: CASSVSGDTEAFF. DNA for the CDR3: TGTGCCAGCAGCGTCTCAGGGGACACTGAAGCTTTCTTT. The rearrangement uses TRBV9 and TRBJ1-1, with a weak D call TRBD1 (6 bases). The length of the CDR3 is 13 residues. CDR1 is SGDLS, CDR2 YYNGEE, per germline. V lost 2 bases to trimming and J lost 3 bases, with 8 bases between them.

The gene calls are TRBV30 and TRBJ2-5; 8 positions match TRBD2. Germline lookup yields CDR1 GTSNPN and CDR2 SVGIG (reference sequence). V was pared by 3 bases and J by 13 bases, with 13 bases of the junction left unmatched. The CDR3 has 13 amino acids. CDR3 amino acids: CAWRGERESSLYF. CDR3 coding DNA: TGTGCCTGGAGAGGAGAGCGGGAGAGTTCTTTGTACTTC.

This chain links TRBV18 with TRBJ2-1, with TRBD2 matching 7 bases. This CDR3 spans 16 amino acids. Germline CDR1 is KGHSH and CDR2 is LQKENI. V shed 3 bases, J shed 6 bases, and the junction held 11 bases outside the gene matches. This chain's CDR3 is CASSPLGVASGNEQFF. As DNA, the CDR3 is TGTGCCAGCTCACCGCTGGGGGTGGCTAGCGGCAATGAGCAGTTCTTC.

V is TRBV18 and J is TRBJ2-1, with D possibly TRBD2 on 6 matching bases. The V end was cut by 3 bases, the J end by 7 bases, with 16 bases between. Germline V gene data show CDR1 as KGHSH and CDR2 as LQKENI. CDR3 size: 15 residues. The CDR3 protein is CASSPGLNNQNEQFF. CDR3 DNA: TGTGCCAGCTCACCGGGACTCAATAACCAAAATGAGCAGTTCTTC.